These T cell receptor beta chains were read from a single sample in a study of Graves' ophthalmopathy and Graves' hyperthyroidism. One entry per CDR3 protein, called by TCRdb with MiXCR from the multiplex PCR reads. The top ten hold around 10% of the sample, which has 1 million to 1.3 million distinct CDR3 sequences, less than 45% seen once. The specimen sequenced was peripheral blood or thyroid tissue (not recorded which). Receptors were obtained from an adult man with Graves' hyperthyroidism. CDR3s include the opening cysteine and the closing phenylalanine or tryptophan. The D gene is left open where the match is weak. Clone size appears in some rows only: once, few, many, or a class for an expanded clone.

>TRBJ2-5|many|-|TRBV12-3/TRBV12-4
CAIQGTGETQYF
TGTGCGATTCAGGGGACCGGGGAGACCCAGTACTTC
>TRBJ2-2|-|TRBD2|TRBV7-9
CASSSSTSGRANAGELFF
TGTGCCAGCAGCTCCTCGACTAGCGGGAGGGCCAACGCCGGGGAGCTGTTTTTT
>TRBJ1-2|once|TRBD1|TRBV19
CATPRRQGTGGYTF
TGTGCCACCCCCCGGAGGCAGGGGACAGGCGGCTACACCTTC
>TRBJ1-5|-|-|TRBV30
CALTTDSNQPQHF
TGTGCCTTGACGACGGATAGCAATCAGCCCCAGCATTTT
>TRBJ1-6|many|-|TRBV20-1
CSARDLYIPNSPLHF
TGCAGTGCTAGAGATCTCTACATTCCTAATTCACCCCTCCACTTT
>TRBJ2-7|-|-|TRBV10-3
CASSFSQGLYEQYF
TGTGCCAGCAGTTTTTCCCAGGGGTTGTACGAGCAGTACTTC
>TRBJ1-1|-|-|TRBV5-6
CASSSIVLAAGTEAFF
TGTGCCAGCAGCTCGATCGTGCTGGCCGCGGGCACTGAAGCTTTCTTT
>TRBJ2-7|-|TRBD1|TRBV6-2/TRBV6-3
CASTKRGQGMKSYEQYF
TGTGCCAGCACCAAAAGGGGACAGGGGATGAAGTCCTACGAGCAGTACTTC
>TRBJ2-7|many|TRBD2|TRBV19
CASRSGGTYEQYF
TGTGCCAGTAGAAGCGGGGGCACCTACGAGCAGTACTTC
>TRBJ2-3|few|-|TRBV7-2
CASSLAPGGWDTQYF
TGTGCCAGCAGCTTAGCGCCAGGGGGGTGGGATACGCAGTATTTT
>TRBJ2-2|many|-|TRBV20-1
CSASFQENTGELFF
TGCAGTGCTAGCTTCCAGGAGAACACCGGGGAGCTGTTTTTT
>TRBJ2-6|many|-|TRBV7-2
CASSVGGGAANVLTF
TGTGCCAGCAGCGTCGGTGGCGGGGCGGCCAACGTCCTGACTTTC
>TRBJ1-2|once|TRBD1|TRBV2
CASSESTGAAF
TGTGCCAGCAGTGAGTCTACAGGGGCCGCCTTC
>TRBJ2-5|-|TRBD2|TRBV10-2
CASNGLAGGETQYF
TGCGCCAGCAACGGACTAGCGGGGGGGGAGACCCAGTACTTC
>TRBJ2-7|few|-|TRBV27
CASSAPGLYEQYF
TGTGCCAGCAGTGCACCCGGGCTGTACGAGCAGTACTTC
>TRBJ1-6|many|TRBD1|TRBV19
CASSPRDRDSPLHF
TGTGCCAGTAGTCCTAGGGACAGGGATTCACCCCTCCACTTT
>TRBJ1-1|-|TRBD1|TRBV27
CASTSTDRDTEAFF
TGTGCCAGCACGTCAACGGACAGGGACACTGAAGCTTTCTTT
>TRBJ2-5|-|-|TRBV7-9
CASSPRTTRTFRQGTQYF
TGTGCCAGCAGCCCTCGAACAACTAGGACGTTTAGACAAGGGACCCAGTACTTC
>TRBJ1-1|-|-|TRBV10-2
CASSESGIFNSEAFF
TGCGCCAGCAGTGAGTCTGGGATCTTCAACTCTGAAGCTTTCTTT
>TRBJ2-7|-|-|TRBV7-9
CASSLGLREQYF
TGTGCCAGCAGCTTAGGTTTGCGGGAGCAGTACTTC
>TRBJ1-2|many|-|TRBV12-3/TRBV12-4
CASRGRGYGYTF
TGTGCCAGCAGGGGAAGAGGCTATGGCTACACCTTC
>TRBJ2-5|many|-|TRBV29-1
CSVGGDEGTQYF
TGCAGCGTTGGGGGCGACGAGGGGACCCAGTACTTC
>TRBJ1-1|-|-|TRBV12-3/TRBV12-4
CASSFATLNTEAFF
TGTGCCAGCAGTTTTGCGACACTGAACACTGAAGCTTTCTTT
>TRBJ1-2|-|TRBD1|TRBV2
CASSLSATGVGGYTF
TGTGCCAGCAGTTTATCGGCAACAGGGGTCGGTGGCTACACCTTC
>TRBJ2-7|many|-|TRBV11-2
CASRGITYEQYF
TGTGCCAGCAGGGGTATTACCTACGAGCAGTACTTC
>TRBJ2-7|many|-|TRBV9
CASSPGRRDEQYF
TGTGCCAGCAGCCCGGGGCGGAGGGACGAGCAGTACTTC
>TRBJ2-7|-|TRBD2|TRBV10-3
CAISGTGTSDYEQYF
TGTGCCATCAGTGGAACCGGGACTAGCGACTACGAGCAGTACTTC
>TRBJ1-1|-|-|TRBV12-3/TRBV12-4
CASSFGQHTEAFF
TGTGCCAGCAGTTTCGGGCAGCACACTGAAGCTTTCTTT
>TRBJ2-5|many|-|TRBV20-1
CSASRADQETQYF
TGCAGTGCTAGTAGGGCGGACCAAGAGACCCAGTACTTC
>TRBJ1-2|-|-|TRBV10-2
CASSYAGTTVGYTF
TGTGCCAGCAGTTACGCCGGGACAACGGTTGGCTACACCTTC
>TRBJ2-5|many|-|TRBV7-8
CASSSLSIAYQETQYF
TGTGCCAGCAGCTCACTGTCCATAGCGTACCAAGAGACCCAGTACTTC
>TRBJ1-4|many|-|TRBV5-1
CASSGAGRTNEKLFF
TGCGCCAGCAGCGGGGCAGGGCGAACTAATGAAAAACTGTTTTTT
>TRBJ2-7|many|TRBD1|TRBV24-1
CATRAGTGIGEQYF
TGTGCCACCAGGGCAGGGACAGGGATTGGCGAGCAGTACTTC
>TRBJ2-6|-|-|TRBV9
CASSAGHGSGANVLTF
TGTGCCAGCAGCGCGGGACACGGCTCTGGGGCCAACGTCCTGACTTTC
>TRBJ2-2|-|-|TRBV5-1
CASSLIGGSGELFF
TGCGCCAGCAGCTTGATCGGGGGTTCGGGGGAGCTGTTTTTT
>TRBJ1-2|many|-|TRBV14
CASSQVRADYYGYTF
TGTGCCAGCAGCCAAGTACGGGCGGATTACTATGGCTACACCTTC
>TRBJ1-2|-|-|TRBV14
CASSVGSLLYGYTF
TGTGCCAGCAGCGTAGGCAGTCTTCTCTATGGCTACACCTTC
>TRBJ1-1|-|TRBD1|TRBV12-3/TRBV12-4
CASSFGQVGVKGTEAFF
TGTGCCAGCAGTTTTGGACAGGTCGGTGTAAAGGGCACTGAAGCTTTCTTT
>TRBJ2-5|many|-|TRBV24-1
CATSDFGQGRETQYF
TGTGCCACCAGTGATTTTGGTCAGGGGAGAGAGACCCAGTACTTC
>TRBJ1-5|-|-|TRBV2
CASGEQPQHF
TGTGCCAGCGGGGAGCAGCCCCAGCATTTT
>TRBJ2-7|-|TRBD2|TRBV29-1
CSAGLAGGPYEQYF
TGCAGCGCCGGACTAGCGGGAGGCCCCTACGAGCAGTACTTC
>TRBJ1-5|many|TRBD1|TRBV9
CASSVGTGNQPQHF
TGTGCCAGCAGCGTCGGGACAGGAAATCAGCCCCAGCATTTT
>TRBJ2-7|-|TRBD1|TRBV10-3
CASSDTGGAYEQYF
TGTGCCAGCAGTGATACAGGGGGCGCTTACGAGCAATACTTC
>TRBJ2-7|few|-|TRBV10-3
CAISESQGGYEQYF
TGTGCCATCAGTGAGAGCCAAGGGGGCTACGAGCAGTACTTC
>TRBJ2-7|many|TRBD1|TRBV19
CASSIGTGLEQYF
TGTGCCAGTAGTATTGGGACAGGACTCGAGCAGTACTTC
>TRBJ2-5|many|-|TRBV5-1
CASSLGSPKEETQYF
TGCGCCAGCAGCTTAGGTTCCCCAAAAGAAGAGACCCAGTACTTC
>TRBJ1-1|-|-|TRBV10-3
CAITSGRGGLNTEAFF
TGTGCCATCACCTCCGGCAGGGGCGGTTTGAACACTGAAGCTTTCTTT
>TRBJ2-3|few|-|TRBV7-8
CASSPQVGTDTQYF
TGTGCCAGCAGCCCGCAGGTGGGAACAGATACGCAGTATTTT
>TRBJ2-7|-|TRBD2|TRBV20-1
CSASYVSGRIFYEQYF
TGCAGTGCTAGTTACGTTAGCGGGAGAATTTTTTACGAGCAGTACTTC
>TRBJ2-5|few|-|TRBV11-2
CASSSGQGNYQETQYF
TGTGCCAGCAGCTCAGGGCAAGGGAACTACCAAGAGACCCAGTACTTC
>TRBJ2-7|few|TRBD2|TRBV6-5
CASSYGTSGGAYEQYF
TGTGCCAGCAGTTACGGGACTAGCGGGGGGGCCTACGAGCAGTACTTC
>TRBJ1-2|-|-|TRBV3-1
CASSHGAGYTF
TGTGCCAGCAGCCACGGTGCCGGCTACACCTTC
>TRBJ2-5|-|TRBD1|TRBV9
CASSVAPGGETQYF
TGTGCCAGCAGCGTAGCGCCAGGGGGAGAGACCCAGTACTTC
>TRBJ2-7|many|-|TRBV29-1
CSVGIGGFYEQYF
TGCAGCGTTGGGATTGGGGGTTTTTACGAGCAGTACTTC
>TRBJ2-7|-|-|TRBV24-1
CATSDRATYEQYF
TGTGCCACCAGTGATCGGGCGACTTACGAGCAGTACTTC
>TRBJ1-5|many|-|TRBV7-2
CASSIQADSNQPQHF
TGTGCCAGCAGCATACAAGCGGATAGCAATCAGCCCCAGCATTTT
>TRBJ1-1|many|TRBD1|TRBV29-1
CSARQGVLPEAFF
TGCAGCGCGCGACAGGGGGTTCTTCCTGAAGCTTTCTTT
>TRBJ1-4|few|TRBD1|TRBV6-5
CASKRQGSSEKLFF
TGTGCCAGCAAACGACAGGGGTCGAGTGAAAAACTGTTTTTT
>TRBJ2-5|-|-|TRBV25-1
CASSEYLLGQVYLETQYF
TGTGCCAGCAGTGAATACCTCCTGGGGCAGGTGTACTTGGAGACCCAGTACTTC
>TRBJ2-7|-|TRBD1|TRBV15
CATRPPGQGASLRQQYF
TGTGCCACCCGACCACCGGGACAGGGGGCGTCGTTACGCCAGCAGTACTTC